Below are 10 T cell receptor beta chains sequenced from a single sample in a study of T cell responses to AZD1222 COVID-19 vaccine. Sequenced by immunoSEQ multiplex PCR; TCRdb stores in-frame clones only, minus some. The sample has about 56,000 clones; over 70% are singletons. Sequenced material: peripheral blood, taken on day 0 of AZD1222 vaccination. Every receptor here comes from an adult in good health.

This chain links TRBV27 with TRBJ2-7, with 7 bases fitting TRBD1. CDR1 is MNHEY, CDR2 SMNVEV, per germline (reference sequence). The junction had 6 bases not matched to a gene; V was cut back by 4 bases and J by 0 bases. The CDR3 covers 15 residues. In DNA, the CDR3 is TGTGCCAGCAGTTCCGGACAGGCGAGCTCCTACGAGCAGTACTTC. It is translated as CASSSGQASSYEQYF.

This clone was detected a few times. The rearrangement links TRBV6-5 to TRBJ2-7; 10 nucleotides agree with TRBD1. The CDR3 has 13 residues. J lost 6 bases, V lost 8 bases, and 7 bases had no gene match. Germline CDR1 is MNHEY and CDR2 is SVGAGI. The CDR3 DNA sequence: TGTGCCAGCGGGACAGGGGTAGTTACCGAGCAGTACTTC. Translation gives CASGTGVVTEQYF.

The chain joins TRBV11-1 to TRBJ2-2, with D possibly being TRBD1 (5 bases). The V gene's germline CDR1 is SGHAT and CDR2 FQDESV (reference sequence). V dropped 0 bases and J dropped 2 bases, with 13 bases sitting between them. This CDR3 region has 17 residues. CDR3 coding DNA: TGTGCCAGCAGCTTAGCCCTCCGACAGTCAAACACCGGGGAGCTGTTTTTT. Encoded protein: CASSLALRQSNTGELFF.

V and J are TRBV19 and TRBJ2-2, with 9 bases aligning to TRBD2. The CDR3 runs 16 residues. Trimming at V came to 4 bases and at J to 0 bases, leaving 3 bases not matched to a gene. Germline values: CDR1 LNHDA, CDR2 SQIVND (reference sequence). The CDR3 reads CASSRAGGPNTGELFF. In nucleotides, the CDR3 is TGTGCCAGTAGTAGGGCGGGAGGGCCGAACACCGGGGAGCTGTTTTTT.

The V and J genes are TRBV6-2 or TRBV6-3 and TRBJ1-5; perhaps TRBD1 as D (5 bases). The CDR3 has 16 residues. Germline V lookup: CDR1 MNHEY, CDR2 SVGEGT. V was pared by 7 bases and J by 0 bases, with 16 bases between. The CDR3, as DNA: TGTGCCAGCACCCCCCACAGGACGGATAGCAATCAGCCCCAGCATTTT. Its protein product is CASTPHRTDSNQPQHF.

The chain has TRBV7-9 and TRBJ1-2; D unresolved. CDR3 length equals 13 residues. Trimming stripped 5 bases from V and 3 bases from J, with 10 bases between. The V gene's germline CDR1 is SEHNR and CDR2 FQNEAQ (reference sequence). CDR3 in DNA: TGTGCCAGCAGCGGGTCCAGCGACTATGGCTACACCTTC. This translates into CASSGSSDYGYTF. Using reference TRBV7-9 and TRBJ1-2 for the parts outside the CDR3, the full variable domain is DTGVSQNPRHKITKRGQNVTFRCDPISEHNRLYWYRQTLGQGPEFLTYFQNEAQLEKSRLLSDRFSAERPKGSFSTLEIQRTEQGDSAMYLCASSGSSDYGYTFGSGTRLTVV.

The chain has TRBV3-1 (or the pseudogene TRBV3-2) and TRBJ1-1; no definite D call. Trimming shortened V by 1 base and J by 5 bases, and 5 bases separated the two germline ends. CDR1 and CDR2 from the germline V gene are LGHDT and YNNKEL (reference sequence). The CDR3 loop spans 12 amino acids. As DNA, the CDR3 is TGTGCCAGCAGCCAAGTTCGGACTGAAGCTTTCTTT. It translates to CASSQVRTEAFF.

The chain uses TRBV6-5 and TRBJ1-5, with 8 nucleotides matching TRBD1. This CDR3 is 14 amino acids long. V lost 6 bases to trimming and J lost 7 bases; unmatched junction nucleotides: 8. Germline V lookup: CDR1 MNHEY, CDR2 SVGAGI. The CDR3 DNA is TGTGCCAGCAGCCAACAGGGGGGCGCACAGCCCCAGCATTTT. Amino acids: CASSQQGGAQPQHF.

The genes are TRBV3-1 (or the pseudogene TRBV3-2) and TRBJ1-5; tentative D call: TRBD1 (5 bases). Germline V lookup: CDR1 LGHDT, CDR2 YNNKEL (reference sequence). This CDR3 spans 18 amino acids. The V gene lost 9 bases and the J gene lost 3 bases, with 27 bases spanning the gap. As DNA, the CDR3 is TGTGCCAGGGATCTACCCGGGACGCAGGGCCCACTCAATCAGCCCCAGCATTTT. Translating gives CARDLPGTQGPLNQPQHF.

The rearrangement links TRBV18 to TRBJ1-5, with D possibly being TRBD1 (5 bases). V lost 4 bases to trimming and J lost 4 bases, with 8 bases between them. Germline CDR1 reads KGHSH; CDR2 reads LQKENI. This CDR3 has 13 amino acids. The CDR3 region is CASSHGANQPQHF. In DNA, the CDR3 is TGTGCCAGCTCACATGGGGCAAATCAGCCCCAGCATTTT.